This T cell receptor beta chain was profiled in a study of Graves' ophthalmopathy and Graves' hyperthyroidism (dated by TCRdb to the late 2010s). Turning to the overall study: Peripheral blood was collected before any treatment was given, at the time of initial diagnosis. The study used TCR beta repertoire signatures to distinguish Graves' ophthalmopathy from Graves' hyperthyroidism and to predict progression to ophthalmopathy. In total, 120 to 150 blood samples were TCR-sequenced: roughly 45 ophthalmopathy, roughly 80 hyperthyroidism and about 17 hyperthyroidism-to-ophthalmopathy patients. To explore V-J signatures that distinguish ophthalmopathy from hyperthyroidism, a discovery set of 100 patients was enrolled, made up of 40 to 45 with ophthalmopathy and under 65 with stable hyperthyroidism. The independent validation cohort included 20 or so hyperthyroidism patients plus 17 patients who later progressed from hyperthyroidism to ophthalmopathy. T-cell repertoires of thyroid tissue and blood were compared in 5 or 6 hyperthyroidism patients. Following sampling, methimazole starting at 30 mg daily was administered to hyperthyroidism patients, and high-dose intravenous methylprednisolone was administered to ophthalmopathy patients. For training and testing, the roughly 93 patients in the discovery cohort were randomly divided in a 7:3 ratio.

This clonotype was observed many times. Its antigen is currently not known. No per-base quality is available; no much larger clone lies one base away. The junction shows trimming of 5 bases on V and 5 bases on J, plus 9 bases between the germline ends. The CDR3 numbers 12 residues from cysteine through phenylalanine. Here the CDR3 DNA is all that survives: 36 bases in frame from base 1. CDR1 is given as SGHAT and CDR2 as FQNNGV, both from the germline V gene. Ophthalmopathy patients had moderately to severely active disease, Clinical Activity Score of at least 3, NOSPECS grade of at least 4, and disease duration under 3 months. Patients with other autoimmune diseases, uncontrolled infections, pregnancy or lactation were excluded from the study. Clinical symptoms, serum thyroxine, TRAb, thyroid ultrasound and orbital computed tomography were used for diagnosis. Ficoll-Paque density gradient centrifugation was used to isolate PBMCs from approximately 11 ml of fresh peripheral blood. Trizol reagent was used to extract the total RNA, and its quality was then checked on an Agilent 2100 Bioanalyzer.

Findings and caveats that apply to the study as a whole: In validation, the model predicted ophthalmopathy progression with 70.59% sensitivity and roughly 72% specificity; about a dozen predicted patients were CT-confirmed with GO in a median of approximately six months. Most of the expanded thyroid clonotypes with a frequency above 0.001 were also detected in blood, and it was suggested that the thyroid immune response may be reflected by blood repertoires. The 13-signature model separated ophthalmopathy from stable hyperthyroidism with 85% to 90% sensitivity and almost 84% specificity in cross-validation, and 80%/75% in the test set. Sample size was not predetermined statistically, and investigators were not blinded to group allocation.

For repertoire sequencing, the TCR beta CDR3 regions were amplified from RNA transcripts. The first round was an RT-PCR using HTBI primers with the Qiagen OneStep RT-PCR kit, and this first round was followed by a second-round multiplex PCR, then size selection and purification. Libraries were sequenced paired-end with 100 bp reads on an Illumina HiSeq2000. The source study handled its data this way. SOAPnuke was used to process the reads, removing any read that contained adapters or uncalled bases, had a mean Phred below 15, or lacked an exact match to the constant primer or identifier. High-quality paired reads were merged with COPE v1.2.5. Each unique nucleotide sequence was defined as a clonotype, and clonotypes were aligned to IMGT TRB V, D and J references with MiTCR v1.1. Only V-J combinations with frequency above 0.0001 were analysed, covering approximately 99% of repertoires. For each V-J combination, a TCR clonal expansion and chaos score was defined as F50 clonal expansion divided by the chaos observed in the TCRdist matrix. Welch's t-statistics and random forest were used to narrow the features down to around twelve V-J combinations, which were then fed into a naive Bayes classifier. Thyroid-blood repertoire similarity was quantified with the Morisita-Horn index. TCRdb passed the public sequencing reads through fastp at Q25 and MiXCR, retaining productive beta sequences. Under each unique CDR3 protein, matching rows form one entry showing the most common genes and DNA. The V and J calls were not made by the authors but by TCRdb's processing. Present in this sample are 450,000 or so distinct CDR3 sequences, 13% to 15% of which were seen just once. The leading ten clones occupy roughly 10% of the sample.

The chain employs TRBV11-2 and TRBJ2-5, with the D gene uncertain. This sequence originates from a woman aged 30 to 39 with Graves' ophthalmopathy. Donor details come from another sample of the same person, matched by shared clones. The specimen sequenced was blood. The CDR3 in this case is CASSVTRETQYF. At the DNA level, the sequence is TGTGCCAGCAGCGTTACCCGTGAGACCCAGTACTTC.